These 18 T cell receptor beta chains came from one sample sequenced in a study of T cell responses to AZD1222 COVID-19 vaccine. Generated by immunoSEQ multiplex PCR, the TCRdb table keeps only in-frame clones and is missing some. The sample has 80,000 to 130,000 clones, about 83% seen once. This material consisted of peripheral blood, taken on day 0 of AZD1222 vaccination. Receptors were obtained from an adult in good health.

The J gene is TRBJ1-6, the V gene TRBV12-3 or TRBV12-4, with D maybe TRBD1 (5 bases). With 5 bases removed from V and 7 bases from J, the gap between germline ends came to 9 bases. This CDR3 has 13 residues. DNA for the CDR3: TGTGCCAGCAGTGTTAAGGGGAATTCACCCCTCCACTTT. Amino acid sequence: CASSVKGNSPLHF.

The CDR3 loop is CASSPSSNTGELFF. The DNA for the CDR3 is TGCGCCAGCAGCCCATCCTCGAACACCGGGGAGCTGTTTTTT. J is TRBJ2-2 and V is TRBV5-1; D remains ambiguous. This CDR3 spans 14 amino acids. Trimming left V 4 bases short and J 0 bases short, with 7 bases between. Germline assignment: CDR1 SGHRS and CDR2 YFSETQ.

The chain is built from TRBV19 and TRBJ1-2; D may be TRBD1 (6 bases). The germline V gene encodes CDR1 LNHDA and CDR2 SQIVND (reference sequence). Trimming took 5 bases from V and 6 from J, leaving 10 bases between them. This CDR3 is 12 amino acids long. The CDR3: CASSGTGNGYTF. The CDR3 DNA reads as TGTGCCAGTAGTGGTACAGGGAATGGCTACACCTTC.

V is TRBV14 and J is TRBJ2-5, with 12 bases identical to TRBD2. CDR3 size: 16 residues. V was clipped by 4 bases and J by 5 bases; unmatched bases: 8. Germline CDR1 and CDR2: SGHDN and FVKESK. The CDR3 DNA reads TGTGCCAGCAGCCCCCCTAGCGGGGGGGCTGAGGAGACCCAGTACTTC. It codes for CASSPPSGGAEETQYF.

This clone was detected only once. CDR3 sequence: CASSKQGAGTEAFF. The CDR3 DNA reads as TGTGCCAGCAGTAAACAAGGGGCCGGCACTGAAGCTTTCTTT. This chain links TRBV6-6 with TRBJ1-1, with D possibly TRBD1 on 5 matching bases. The length of the CDR3 is 14 residues. The germline V gene has CDR1 MNHNY and CDR2 SVGAGI (reference sequence). V was clipped by 5 bases and J by 4 bases, with 14 bases between them.

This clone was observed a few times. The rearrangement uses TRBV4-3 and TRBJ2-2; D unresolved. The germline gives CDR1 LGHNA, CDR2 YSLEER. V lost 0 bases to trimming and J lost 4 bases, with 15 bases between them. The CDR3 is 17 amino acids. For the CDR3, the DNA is TGCGCCAGCAGCCAAGATAAGGGATGGACGGGCACCGGGGAGCTGTTTTTT. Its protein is CASSQDKGWTGTGELFF.

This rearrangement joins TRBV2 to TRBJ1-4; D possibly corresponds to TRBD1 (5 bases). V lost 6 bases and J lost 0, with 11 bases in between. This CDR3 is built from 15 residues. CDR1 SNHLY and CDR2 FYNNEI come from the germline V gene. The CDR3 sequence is CASSPDSATNEKLFF. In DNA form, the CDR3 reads TGTGCCAGCAGCCCCGACAGTGCAACTAATGAAAAACTGTTTTTT.

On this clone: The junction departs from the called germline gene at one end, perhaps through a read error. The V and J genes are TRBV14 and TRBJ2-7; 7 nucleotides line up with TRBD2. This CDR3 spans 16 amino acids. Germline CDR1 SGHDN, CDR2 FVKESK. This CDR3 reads CASSRQKGTGGSSANF. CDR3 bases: TGTGCCAGCAGCCGACAAAAGGGGACGGGGGGTTCCTCTGCGAACTTC.

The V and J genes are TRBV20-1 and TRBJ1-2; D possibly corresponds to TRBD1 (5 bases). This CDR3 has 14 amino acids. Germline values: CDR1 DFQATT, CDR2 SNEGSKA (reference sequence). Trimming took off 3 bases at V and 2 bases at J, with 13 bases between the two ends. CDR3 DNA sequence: TGCAGTGCTAGTAGAGGGGTTAGGAACTATGGCTACACCTTC. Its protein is CSASRGVRNYGYTF.

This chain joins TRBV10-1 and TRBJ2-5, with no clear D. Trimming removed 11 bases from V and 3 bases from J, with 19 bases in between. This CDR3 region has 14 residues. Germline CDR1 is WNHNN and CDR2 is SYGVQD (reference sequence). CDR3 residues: CAGHSRGREETQYF. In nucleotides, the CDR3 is TGCGCCGGCCACTCCCGAGGAAGGGAAGAGACCCAGTACTTC.

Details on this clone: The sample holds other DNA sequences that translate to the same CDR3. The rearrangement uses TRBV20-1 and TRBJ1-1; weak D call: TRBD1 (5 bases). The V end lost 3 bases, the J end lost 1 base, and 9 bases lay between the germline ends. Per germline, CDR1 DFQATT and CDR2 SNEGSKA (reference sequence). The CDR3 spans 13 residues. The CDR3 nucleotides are TGCAGTGCTAGTGAGACAGAGAACACTGAAGCTTTCTTT. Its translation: CSASETENTEAFF.

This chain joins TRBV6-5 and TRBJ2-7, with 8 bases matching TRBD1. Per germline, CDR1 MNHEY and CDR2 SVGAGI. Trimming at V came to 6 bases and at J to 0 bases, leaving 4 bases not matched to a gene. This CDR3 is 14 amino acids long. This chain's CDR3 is CASRADRASYEQYF. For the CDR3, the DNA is TGTGCCAGCAGAGCGGACAGGGCCTCCTACGAGCAGTACTTC.

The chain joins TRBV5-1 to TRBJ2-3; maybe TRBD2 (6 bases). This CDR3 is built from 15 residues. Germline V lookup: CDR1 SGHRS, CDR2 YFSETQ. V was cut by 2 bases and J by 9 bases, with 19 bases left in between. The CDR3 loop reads CASSFSGPQAETQYF. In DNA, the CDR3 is TGCGCCAGCAGCTTTAGCGGACCCCAGGCGGAGACGCAGTATTTT.

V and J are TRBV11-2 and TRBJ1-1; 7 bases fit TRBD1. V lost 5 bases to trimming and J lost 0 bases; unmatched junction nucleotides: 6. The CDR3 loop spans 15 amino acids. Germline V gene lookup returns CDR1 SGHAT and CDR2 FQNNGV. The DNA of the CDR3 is TGTGCCAGCAGCCGAGGGACAGCGATGAACACTGAAGCTTTCTTT. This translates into CASSRGTAMNTEAFF. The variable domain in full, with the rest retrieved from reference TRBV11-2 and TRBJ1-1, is EAGVAQSPRYKIIEKRQSVAFWCNPISGHATLYWYQQILGQGPKLLIQFQNNGVVDDSQLPKDRFSAERLKGVDSTLKIQPAKLEDSAVYLCASSRGTAMNTEAFFGQGTRLTVV.

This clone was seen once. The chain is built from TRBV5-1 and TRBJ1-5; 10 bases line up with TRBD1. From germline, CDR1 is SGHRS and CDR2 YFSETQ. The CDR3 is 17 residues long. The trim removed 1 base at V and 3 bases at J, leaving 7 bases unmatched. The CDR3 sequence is CASSLWGQGSPNQPQHF. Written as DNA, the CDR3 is TGCGCCAGCAGCTTGTGGGGACAGGGGAGTCCCAATCAGCCCCAGCATTTT.

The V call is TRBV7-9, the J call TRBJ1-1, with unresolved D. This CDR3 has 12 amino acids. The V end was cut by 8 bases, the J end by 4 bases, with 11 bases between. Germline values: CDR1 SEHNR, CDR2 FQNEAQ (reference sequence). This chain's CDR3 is CASRRGSTEAFF. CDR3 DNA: TGTGCCAGCCGTCGTGGGAGCACTGAAGCTTTCTTT.

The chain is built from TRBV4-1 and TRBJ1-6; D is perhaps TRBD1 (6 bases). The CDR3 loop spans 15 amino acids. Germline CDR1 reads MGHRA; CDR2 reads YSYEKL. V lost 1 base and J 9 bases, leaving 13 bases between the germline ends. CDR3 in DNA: TGCGCCAGCAGCCAAGGTCGGACAGACGGTTCACCCCTCCACTTT. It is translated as CASSQGRTDGSPLHF.

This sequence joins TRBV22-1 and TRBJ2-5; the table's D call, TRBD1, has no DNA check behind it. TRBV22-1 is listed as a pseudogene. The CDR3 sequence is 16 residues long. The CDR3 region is CPGSALPSTGRETQYF. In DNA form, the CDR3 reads TGTCCTGGGAGCGCACTTCCCTCGACAGGCCGTGAGACCCAGTACTTC.